This TCR beta chain comes out of a study of T cells after posttransplantation cyclophosphamide. Sequencing was performed with immunoSEQ multiplex PCR; in TCRdb, only in-frame clones are kept and a portion is missing. The data hold tens of thousands of clones, with roughly 86% observed a single time. CDR1 and CDR2 (germline): GTSNPN, SVGIG (reference sequence). The germline V and J ends were trimmed by 5 bases and 3 bases, with 16 bases remaining between them. CDR3 size: 15 residues. The clonotype originates from a man aged 25 to 40 with a blood cancer, CMV-positive, and with a related stem cell donor. Sequenced material: PBMCs. The rearrangement joins TRBV30 to TRBJ2-2; D might be TRBD2 (6 bases). This chain's CDR3 is CAWGSSDYDTGELFF. DNA of the CDR3: TGTGCCTGGGGGAGCTCGGACTATGACACCGGGGAGCTGTTTTTT.